These T cell receptor beta chains were read from a single sample in a study of T-cell reconstitution after alpha-beta-depleted transplantation in children. TCRdb passed the PCR reads through MiXCR, listing each CDR3 protein once. The sample records about a million distinct CDR3 sequences, around 30% being singletons. The sequencing used PBMCs, mostly from graft donor cells, collected 360 days after TCRalphabeta/CD19-depleted stem cell transplant. The receptors derive from a boy less than two years old who had a stem cell transplant for SCID, so the T cells may come from the graft donor. Both conserved end residues are part of each CDR3. A D gene is named only where the DNA matches it firmly. For some rows the clone size is stated as once, few or many, or as a class when expanded; others skip it.

>.|TRBJ2-4|TRBV15|few
CATSREQGGNIQYF
TGTGCCACCAGCAGAGAACAGGGTGGAAACATTCAGTACTTC
>.|TRBJ1-5|TRBV20-1|once
CSASLSDSNQPQHF
TGCAGTGCTAGCCTCAGCGATAGCAATCAGCCCCAGCATTTT
>TRBD1|TRBJ1-2|TRBV29-1|few
CSAGTGSWNYGYTF
TGCAGCGCAGGGACAGGAAGTTGGAACTATGGCTACACCTTC
>.|TRBJ1-1|TRBV20-1|.
CSARRGRDTEAFF
TGCAGTGCTAGGCGTGGGCGCGACACTGAAGCTTTCTTT
>TRBD2|TRBJ2-1|TRBV19|.
CASSPIAGATYNEQFF
TGTGCCAGTAGTCCGATAGCGGGGGCTACTTACAATGAGCAGTTCTTC
>TRBD2|TRBJ2-7|TRBV5-1|.
CASSLQTRTSGGYEQYF
TGCGCCAGCAGCCTACAAACCCGGACTAGCGGGGGATACGAGCAGTACTTC
>.|TRBJ2-7|TRBV12-3/TRBV12-4|.
CASSRSVSYEQYF
TGTGCCAGTTCGCGGTCCGTTTCCTACGAGCAGTACTTC
>.|TRBJ2-5|TRBV6-5|.
CASSYPSGLGTQYF
TGTGCCAGCAGTTACCCGAGCGGGCTTGGGACCCAGTACTTC
>TRBD1|TRBJ2-7|TRBV3-1|.
CASSQSGGTPYEQYF
TGTGCCAGCAGCCAATCAGGGGGCACCCCCTACGAGCAGTACTTC
>.|TRBJ2-2|TRBV15|.
CATSRSIPEGEGANTGELFF
TGTGCCACCAGCAGATCCATACCAGAGGGCGAGGGTGCAAACACCGGGGAGCTGTTTTTT
>.|TRBJ2-2|TRBV2|.
CATNSVQGRGSGELFF
TGTGCCACCAACTCCGTACAGGGGAGGGGATCCGGGGAGCTGTTTTTT
>TRBD1|TRBJ1-5|TRBV10-1|.
CASSDREQPQHF
TGCGCCAGCTCGGACAGGGAACAGCCCCAGCATTTT
>.|TRBJ2-1|TRBV15|.
CATSLSGAVSYNEQFF
TGTGCCACCAGCCTCTCGGGAGCTGTCTCCTACAATGAGCAGTTCTTC
>.|TRBJ2-5|TRBV12-3/TRBV12-4|.
CASSLPGAEETQYF
TGTGCCAGCAGTCTCCCGGGTGCAGAAGAGACCCAGTACTTC
>.|TRBJ2-7|TRBV2|once
CATTRDEGSVYEQYF
TGTGCCACCACGAGAGATGAGGGAAGTGTTTACGAGCAGTACTTC
>.|TRBJ2-2|TRBV5-1|.
CASSPVGQRGELFF
TGCGCCAGCAGCCCGGTGGGTCAGAGAGGGGAGCTGTTTTTT
>TRBD1|TRBJ1-4|TRBV5-6|few
CASSLGWTGIPTTNEKLFF
TGTGCCAGCAGCTTGGGCTGGACAGGGATCCCCACAACTAATGAAAAACTGTTTTTT
>TRBD2|TRBJ2-3|TRBV20-1|few
CSTPGGGAGDTQYF
TGCAGTACCCCGGGCGGGGGGGCCGGAGATACGCAGTATTTT
>.|TRBJ1-4|TRBV12-3/TRBV12-4|.
CASSFGSWNEKLFF
TGTGCCAGCAGTTTTGGATCGTGGAATGAAAAACTGTTTTTT
>.|TRBJ2-7|TRBV5-1|.
CASSPGTLRYF
TGCGCCAGCAGCCCCGGGACACTCAGGTACTTC
>.|TRBJ2-7|TRBV6-2/TRBV6-3|.
CASSYSRQYSYEQYF
TGTGCCAGCAGTTACTCTCGGCAGTACTCCTACGAGCAGTACTTC
>TRBD1|TRBJ1-3|TRBV10-3|.
CAISPGGSGNTIYF
TGTGCCATCAGTCCAGGGGGTTCTGGAAACACCATATATTTT
>.|TRBJ1-1|TRBV10-3|few
CAISGVSRNTEAFF
TGTGCCATCAGTGGTGTGAGCAGGAACACTGAAGCTTTCTTT
>.|TRBJ2-5|TRBV12-3/TRBV12-4|.
CASSFAEGTQYF
TGTGCCAGCAGTTTTGCGGAGGGGACCCAGTACTTC
>.|TRBJ2-4|TRBV6-2/TRBV6-3|.
CASSYTGTVSLAKNIQYF
TGTGCCAGCAGTTATACCGGAACAGTGTCCCTAGCCAAAAACATTCAGTACTTC
>TRBD1|TRBJ2-1|TRBV10-3|many
CAISEDRGKWNEQFF
TGTGCCATCAGTGAGGACAGGGGGAAGTGGAATGAGCAGTTCTTC
>.|TRBJ1-1|TRBV15|.
CATSSTDTMNTEAFF
TGTGCCACCAGCTCAACCGACACAATGAACACTGAAGCTTTCTTT
>TRBD2|TRBJ2-1|TRBV12-3/TRBV12-4|.
CASSPVLAGARNEQFF
TGTGCCAGCAGTCCCGTACTAGCGGGGGCCCGCAATGAGCAGTTCTTC
>.|TRBJ2-7|TRBV20-1|.
CSASSQESYEQYF
TGCAGTGCTAGTAGCCAAGAAAGCTACGAGCAGTACTTC